What follows describes a single T cell receptor beta chain. This sample stems from a study of blood T cell repertoires in COVID-19. Profiled with immunoSEQ multiplex PCR; TCRdb holds only in-frame clones, not every one. The sample records hundreds of thousands of clones, roughly 82% being singletons. Sequencing was performed on PBMCs or T cells enriched from blood (not recorded which). This TCR was recovered from a woman in her fifties or sixties who had recovered from COVID-19.

CDR3 loop: CAIPRQGTYNEQFF. The CDR3 region has the DNA TGTGCCATCCCAAGACAGGGTACCTACAATGAGCAGTTCTTC. V and J are TRBV6-5 and TRBJ2-1, with TRBD1 identical over 7 bases. Trimming took 10 bases from V and 2 from J; bases not matched to a gene: 8. CDR1 and CDR2 from the germline V gene are MNHEY and SVGAGI. The CDR3 length is 14 residues.